A selection of T cell receptor beta chains follows, all from one sample in a study of blood T cell repertoires in COVID-19. Generated by immunoSEQ multiplex PCR, the TCRdb table keeps only in-frame clones and is missing some. The repertoire consists of more than 65,000 clones, with roughly 87% occurring once and the leading ten covering over 4%. The sample comprised peripheral blood. All receptors derive from a woman aged 80 or older with active or convalescent COVID-19. Both conserved end residues are part of each CDR3. The order of the fields is V gene, D gene, J gene, CDR3 protein. The D gene is left open where the match is weak.

V gene: TRBV5-1; D gene: TRBD2; J gene: TRBJ2-2; CDR3 protein: CASSSSRTSGGAMGTGELFF
V gene: TRBV5-1; D gene: TRBD1; J gene: TRBJ1-3; CDR3 protein: CASSANRGTDGNTIYF
V gene: TRBV3-1/TRBV3-2; D gene: -; J gene: TRBJ1-1; CDR3 protein: CASSTAGEKAFF
V gene: TRBV28; D gene: -; J gene: TRBJ1-6; CDR3 protein: CASTEGISPLHF
V gene: TRBV29-1; D gene: TRBD1; J gene: TRBJ2-7; CDR3 protein: CSVGGQGQYEQYF
V gene: TRBV24-1; D gene: -; J gene: TRBJ2-2; CDR3 protein: CATSDFSISGGELFF
V gene: TRBV29-1; D gene: TRBD1; J gene: TRBJ2-3; CDR3 protein: CAGGQGSTDTQYF
V gene: TRBV3-1/TRBV3-2; D gene: -; J gene: TRBJ2-2; CDR3 protein: CASSLAPNTGELFF
V gene: TRBV10-3; D gene: TRBD2; J gene: TRBJ2-7; CDR3 protein: CAISGSPGTSGYEQYF
V gene: TRBV5-1; D gene: TRBD2; J gene: TRBJ2-7; CDR3 protein: CASSLVAGGRVEQYF
V gene: TRBV20-1; D gene: -; J gene: TRBJ1-5; CDR3 protein: CSASRGSGSNQPQHF
V gene: TRBV5-4; D gene: -; J gene: TRBJ1-1; CDR3 protein: CASSSPTGNTEAFF
V gene: TRBV18; D gene: TRBD1; J gene: TRBJ1-3; CDR3 protein: CASSKGQVPSGNTIYF
V gene: TRBV7-2; D gene: TRBD2; J gene: TRBJ2-7; CDR3 protein: CASSLTSGNSYEQYF
V gene: TRBV28; D gene: TRBD1; J gene: TRBJ2-7; CDR3 protein: CASTTGVYEQYF
V gene: TRBV19; D gene: TRBD2; J gene: TRBJ2-7; CDR3 protein: CASIDSGTYEQYF
V gene: TRBV6-5; D gene: -; J gene: TRBJ2-6; CDR3 protein: CASRDQGTGANVLTF
V gene: TRBV18; D gene: -; J gene: TRBJ1-4; CDR3 protein: CASSSPGGAGEKLFF
V gene: TRBV7-7; D gene: -; J gene: TRBJ2-2; CDR3 protein: CASSLEQGNTGELFF
V gene: TRBV28; D gene: -; J gene: TRBJ2-7; CDR3 protein: CASSLNPWGPYEQYF
V gene: TRBV14; D gene: TRBD2; J gene: TRBJ2-1; CDR3 protein: CASRELAGADNEQFF
V gene: TRBV5-1; D gene: -; J gene: TRBJ2-2; CDR3 protein: CASSGDWIANTGELFF
V gene: TRBV5-4; D gene: -; J gene: TRBJ2-5; CDR3 protein: CASSTSQETQYF
V gene: TRBV12-3/TRBV12-4; D gene: -; J gene: TRBJ1-1; CDR3 protein: CASSLMRNTEAFF
V gene: TRBV27; D gene: TRBD1; J gene: TRBJ1-5; CDR3 protein: CASSRGQVAAGQPQHF
V gene: TRBV5-1; D gene: TRBD2; J gene: TRBJ2-1; CDR3 protein: CASSSGLAVYNEQFF
V gene: TRBV6-2/TRBV6-3; D gene: -; J gene: TRBJ2-1; CDR3 protein: CASSYSGVSYNEQFF
V gene: TRBV29-1; D gene: TRBD1; J gene: TRBJ2-3; CDR3 protein: CSVAGQGAAFVLTDTQYF
V gene: TRBV3-1/TRBV3-2; D gene: -; J gene: TRBJ1-2; CDR3 protein: CASSQVQAYGYTF
V gene: TRBV27; D gene: -; J gene: TRBJ1-1; CDR3 protein: CASSLFGGNTEAFF
V gene: TRBV28; D gene: TRBD2; J gene: TRBJ2-2; CDR3 protein: CASTRASGASTGELFF
V gene: TRBV19; D gene: -; J gene: TRBJ1-3; CDR3 protein: CASSSGTFVSGNTIYF
V gene: TRBV2; D gene: TRBD1; J gene: TRBJ1-5; CDR3 protein: CASSEGGGGLNQPQHF